This TCR beta chain is from a study of Graves' ophthalmopathy and Graves' hyperthyroidism. Study-wide background: Peripheral blood (taken before any treatment) was collected at initial diagnosis.

In its sample, this clonotype was seen many times. RNA transcripts were the template, and TCR beta CDR3 regions were amplified from them. Second-round multiplex PCR followed a first-round RT-PCR using HTBI primers. From the multiplex PCR reads, TCRdb called clonotypes with MiXCR, one entry per CDR3 protein. Found here are a few hundred thousand distinct CDR3 sequences, 15% to 19% of them singletons; the top ten hold roughly 7%. Researchers classed hyperthyroidism as stable given no ophthalmopathy within 18 months of follow-up. The V and J ends lost 1 base and 7 bases respectively, with 8 bases between them. CDR3 length: 13 amino acids. Per germline, CDR1 LNHDA and CDR2 SQIVND (reference sequence).

Sequencing used peripheral blood. V is TRBV19 and J is TRBJ1-5; no firm D call. The sequence was collected from a woman aged 18-29 years with stable Graves' hyperthyroidism. The CDR3 sequence is CASSIVERQPQHF. CDR3 DNA: TGTGCCAGTAGTATAGTAGAACGGCAGCCCCAGCATTTT.